This T cell receptor beta chain emerged from a study of identical twins. Findings and caveats of the study: It was out-of-frame TCR alpha sharing in monozygotic twins that models underestimated. The analysis was cross-sectional rather than longitudinal within donors.

In regard to this clonotype: Its target is unknown.

V gave up 4 bases and J gave up 8 bases, with 10 bases separating them. Looked up from germline, CDR1 is SEHNR and CDR2 is FQNEAQ (reference sequence). This CDR3 is 12 amino acids long. cDNA carried unique molecular identifiers, and a universal primer site was added by template switching. TCRdb reprocessed the 5' RACE reads with MiXCR, giving one entry per CDR3 protein. The table has roughly 710,000 distinct CDR3 sequences, around 6% seen once. V and J are TRBV7-9 and TRBJ2-3; no definite D call. This receptor was taken from a man between 18 and 29 years old in good health. Sequencing input: naive T cells sorted from blood. This CDR3 reads CASSSLLGTQYF. CDR3 nucleotide sequence: TGTGCCAGCAGCTCCCTACTGGGTACGCAGTATTTT.